Each of the 27 T cell receptor beta chains below was sequenced from the same sample in a study of glioma-infiltrating T cells after dendritic cell vaccination. The time point is: after dendritic cell vaccination, including at tumor progression/relapse. Profiling relied on immunoSEQ multiplex PCR, and the TCRdb table lists in-frame clones only, not all of them. Among roughly 100,000 clones listed, around 83% were seen once. The specimen was blood, collected after dendritic cell vaccination. These receptors were taken from a human donor with glioblastoma.

The rearrangement links TRBV7-2 to TRBJ1-1; no clear D. Trimming removed 2 bases from V and 0 bases from J, with 13 bases in between. Per germline, CDR1 SGHTA and CDR2 FQGNSA. The CDR3 totals 16 residues. In DNA, the CDR3 is TGTGCCAGCAGCTTATTTTCGGTGTTGATGAACACTGAAGCTTTCTTT. Translation: CASSLFSVLMNTEAFF.

The chain uses TRBV10-3 and TRBJ1-1; D may be TRBD1 (6 bases). V was clipped by 0 bases and J by 5 bases, with 10 bases between them. CDR1 ENHRY and CDR2 SYGVKD come from the germline V gene. This CDR3 region has 14 residues. The CDR3 protein is CAISESRGGTEAFF. The CDR3 region has the DNA TGTGCCATCAGTGAGTCGAGGGGGGGAACTGAAGCTTTCTTT.

The chain links TRBV7-2 to TRBJ1-5; 11 positions match TRBD1. With 5 bases clipped from V and 7 bases from J, the junction kept 4 bases outside the gene matches. CDR1 and CDR2 (germline): SGHTA, FQGNSA. The CDR3 totals 14 residues. The CDR3 protein is CASSPRTGGQPQHF. The CDR3 nucleotides are TGTGCCAGCAGCCCCCGGACAGGGGGCCAGCCCCAGCATTTT.

The rearrangement uses TRBV19 and TRBJ1-3; D remains ambiguous. The CDR3 spans 13 residues. CDR1 and CDR2 from the germline V gene are LNHDA and SQIVND (reference sequence). Between the trimmed V and J ends, which lost 3 bases and 1 base, there was a span of 4 bases. CDR3 nucleotide sequence: TGTGCCAGTAGTATCGCGTCTGGAAACACCATATATTTT. Its protein product is CASSIASGNTIYF.

V is TRBV4-1 and J is TRBJ2-5, with 10 bases matching TRBD2. This CDR3 contains 17 residues. The germline CDR1 and CDR2 sequences are MGHRA and YSYEKL. The J segment lost 2 bases and the V segment lost 0 bases, leaving 6 bases of the junction unmatched. As DNA, the CDR3 is TGCGCCAGCAGCCAAGACGGGGGAGCGGGGGGGCAAGAGACCCAGTACTTC. This codes for CASSQDGGAGGQETQYF.

J is TRBJ2-5 and V is TRBV5-1, with TRBD2 matching 9 bases. The CDR3 totals 15 residues. Germline CDR1 is SGHRS and CDR2 is YFSETQ. V lost 1 base and J lost 2; bases outside the gene matches: 3. CDR3 sequence reads: CASSLSRGGQETQYF. The CDR3 DNA reads TGCGCCAGCAGCTTGTCGCGGGGGGGACAAGAGACCCAGTACTTC.

The chain employs TRBV5-1 and TRBJ2-7; TRBD2 is a possible D gene (6 bases). Germline V lookup: CDR1 SGHRS, CDR2 YFSETQ. The CDR3 length is 15 residues. V lost 3 bases to trimming and J lost 1 base, with 14 bases between them. The CDR3 loop is CASSWGDSRSYEQYF. The DNA of the CDR3 is TGCGCCAGCAGCTGGGGGGACTCCCGTTCCTACGAGCAGTACTTC.

This chain's CDR3 is CASSLDRGDYGYTF. The CDR3 DNA follows: TGTGCCAGCAGCTTGGACAGGGGGGACTATGGCTACACCTTC. This chain joins TRBV5-4 and TRBJ1-2; 8 nucleotides agree with TRBD1. This CDR3 has 14 residues. V dropped 0 bases and J dropped 3; count of bases not matched to a gene: 1. From germline, CDR1 is SGHNT and CDR2 YYREEE (reference sequence).

The gene calls are TRBV11-2 and TRBJ1-2; no reliable D call. The CDR3 totals 14 residues. The ends were cut back, 7 bases at V and 0 bases at J, with 12 bases in the middle. The germline CDR1 and CDR2 sequences are SGHAT and FQNNGV. The CDR3 DNA follows: TGTGCCAGCACCACCTCGATAGCTAACTATGGCTACACCTTC. Amino acids: CASTTSIANYGYTF.

The chain uses TRBV6-5 and TRBJ1-1; D unclear. CDR3 length: 13 amino acids. Germline CDR1 is MNHEY and CDR2 is SVGAGI. V lost 6 bases and J 8 bases, leaving 16 bases between the germline ends. The CDR3 DNA reads as TGTGCCAGCAGGCCCCCCCTTGTACGGGAAGCTTTCTTT. Amino acids: CASRPPLVREAFF.

Only a few counts were recorded for this clone. The chain couples TRBV7-3 to TRBJ1-6; 7 nucleotides line up with TRBD1. Germline CDR1 SGHTA, CDR2 FQGTGA. CDR3 length equals 14 residues. The junction had 7 bases not matched to a gene; V was cut back by 5 bases and J by 9 bases. The DNA for the CDR3 is TGTGCCAGCAGCACAGGGGTCGACGGTTCACCCCTCCACTTT. Translation gives CASSTGVDGSPLHF.

V and J are TRBV9 and TRBJ1-2, with D perhaps matching TRBD1 (6 bases). The CDR3 extends over 14 amino acids. Looked up from germline, CDR1 is SGDLS and CDR2 is YYNGEE. The germline V and J ends were trimmed by 0 bases and 8 bases, with 14 bases remaining between them. The chain's CDR3 is CASSVETGSDGYTF. The CDR3 nucleotides read TGTGCCAGCAGCGTAGAGACAGGATCGGACGGCTACACCTTC.

The rearrangement joins TRBV10-3 to TRBJ1-2; no definite D call. Germline CDR1 and CDR2: ENHRY and SYGVKD. V was clipped by 5 bases and J by 8 bases, with 12 bases between them. The CDR3 consists of 12 residues. CDR3 nucleotide sequence: TGTGCCATCAGTTCGGACTTCGGGGGCTACACCTTC. Encoded protein: CAISSDFGGYTF.

This chain uses TRBV7-3 with TRBJ2-3; 9 bases map to TRBD2. Germline CDR1 reads SGHTA; CDR2 reads FQGTGA. V lost 4 bases, J lost 1 base, and 6 bases stayed unmatched. The CDR3 runs 16 residues. In nucleotides, the CDR3 is TGTGCCAGCAGCTCGGGGCGGGGGGGAGGCACAGATACGCAGTATTTT. This gives the protein CASSSGRGGGTDTQYF.

J is TRBJ2-5 and V is TRBV7-8; 10 bases fit TRBD1. This CDR3 is 15 amino acids long. J gave up 4 bases and V 1 base, and 3 bases lay outside the gene matches. Germline CDR1 reads SGHVS; CDR2 reads FQNEAQ. The chain's CDR3 is CASSLGDRGRETQYF. The CDR3 nucleotides read TGTGCCAGCAGCTTAGGCGACAGGGGGCGAGAGACCCAGTACTTC.

This chain joins TRBV7-3 and TRBJ2-7, with TRBD1 matching over 7 bases. The V segment lost 5 bases and the J segment 6 bases; nucleotides outside the gene matches: 4. Germline V CDR1 and CDR2: SGHTA, FQGTGA. The CDR3 extends over 12 amino acids. The chain's CDR3 is CASSEHRGEQYF. Written as DNA, the CDR3 is TGTGCCAGCAGCGAACACAGGGGCGAGCAGTACTTC.

Regarding this clone: Other nucleotide sequences in the sample specify the same CDR3. The chain has TRBV9 and TRBJ2-7, with D perhaps matching TRBD1 (6 bases). With 3 bases removed from V and 2 bases from J, the gap between germline ends came to 12 bases. Germline V gene data show CDR1 as SGDLS and CDR2 as YYNGEE. The CDR3 runs 14 residues. The CDR3 loop reads CASSATDRPYEQYF. In nucleotides, the CDR3 is TGTGCCAGCAGCGCGACGGACAGACCCTACGAGCAGTACTTC.

V is TRBV6-6 and J is TRBJ2-5; 8 nucleotides line up with TRBD2. V trimming: 4 bases; J trimming: 5 bases; junction bases outside the gene matches: 12. Germline V gene lookup returns CDR1 MNHNY and CDR2 SVGAGI (reference sequence). CDR3 size: 16 residues. The CDR3 coding sequence is TGTGCCAGCAGTTTTCCCCGCGGGGGGAATACCGAGACCCAGTACTTC. Residues: CASSFPRGGNTETQYF.

The rearrangement links TRBV10-3 to TRBJ1-2, with D possibly TRBD1 on 6 matching bases. This CDR3 contains 12 residues. The ends were cut back, 3 bases at V and 7 bases at J, with 9 bases in the middle. Germline loops: CDR1 ENHRY, CDR2 SYGVKD. The CDR3 nucleotides are TGTGCCATCAGTGAAGGGGACACTGGCTACACCTTC. Translation gives CAISEGDTGYTF.

The chain recombines TRBV6-5 with TRBJ2-1; 7 positions agree with TRBD1. Trimming at V came to 6 bases and at J to 10 bases, leaving 12 bases not matched to a gene. Looked up from germline, CDR1 is MNHEY and CDR2 is SVGAGI. The CDR3 is made up of 14 amino acids. The DNA of the CDR3 is TGTGCCAGCAGACCGGGACAGAGTTCCATCGAGCAGTTCTTC. This encodes CASRPGQSSIEQFF.

The gene calls are TRBV6-5 and TRBJ2-7; the match to TRBD1 covers 7 bases. Germline assignment: CDR1 MNHEY and CDR2 SVGAGI. V lost 6 bases, J lost 0 bases, and 5 bases stayed unmatched. The CDR3 sequence is 14 residues long. The CDR3 coding sequence is TGTGCCAGCAGACCGAGGGACAGCTCCTACGAGCAGTACTTC. The encoded protein is CASRPRDSSYEQYF.

V is TRBV6-8 and J is TRBJ2-7; 7 positions agree with TRBD1. Losses at the gene ends were 0 bases for V and 0 bases for J; bases not matched to a gene: 8. The CDR3 is made up of 17 amino acids. In germline, CDR1 is MNHGY, CDR2 SAAAGT. In DNA, the CDR3 is TGTGCCAGCAGTTACTCGATCTCGGGACAGTCCTCCTACGAGCAGTACTTC. Its translation: CASSYSISGQSSYEQYF.

This clone has a handful of counts. The rearrangement joins TRBV5-4 to TRBJ1-4; 10 bases map to TRBD1. Germline V CDR1 and CDR2: SGHNT, YYREEE (reference sequence). This CDR3 has 17 residues. The ends lost 0 bases at V and 5 bases at J; junction bases unmatched: 7. The CDR3 DNA reads as TGTGCCAGCAGCTTGGGACCCAGACAGGGGGCAAATGAAAAACTGTTTTTT. This encodes CASSLGPRQGANEKLFF.

The chain combines TRBV19 with TRBJ1-2; 8 positions match TRBD1. Looked up from germline, CDR1 is LNHDA and CDR2 is SQIVND (reference sequence). Trimming at V came to 5 bases and at J to 4 bases, leaving 6 bases not matched to a gene. The CDR3 extends over 14 amino acids. CDR3 residues: CASSFQGAGYGYTF. Here the CDR3 DNA reads TGTGCCAGTAGTTTTCAGGGGGCCGGCTATGGCTACACCTTC.

The J gene is TRBJ1-1, the V gene TRBV2, with a possible D match to TRBD1 (5 bases). Trimming took off 8 bases at V and 1 base at J, with 14 bases between the two ends. The CDR3 covers 14 residues. Germline V gene sequence: CDR1 SNHLY, CDR2 FYNNEI. The CDR3 spells CASLLTDSNTEAFF. CDR3 coding DNA: TGTGCCAGCCTTTTGACAGATTCGAACACTGAAGCTTTCTTT.

This chain uses TRBV10-3 with TRBJ1-2, with 11 bases that match TRBD1. Trimming removed 8 bases from V and 0 bases from J; junction bases left unmatched: 5. This CDR3 has 15 residues. From germline, CDR1 is ENHRY and CDR2 SYGVKD. The DNA of the CDR3 is TGTGCCATCGCTAGGACAGGGGGCCCTAACTATGGCTACACCTTC. Translation gives CAIARTGGPNYGYTF.

The chain joins TRBV29-1 to TRBJ2-4; 7 bases line up with TRBD2. Germline CDR1 is SQVTM and CDR2 is ANQGSEA. The length of the CDR3 is 15 residues. V lost 1 base to trimming and J lost 5 bases; unmatched junction nucleotides: 8. This CDR3 is CSVEGVGGWENIQYF. CDR3 in DNA: TGCAGCGTTGAAGGGGTCGGGGGGTGGGAAAACATTCAGTACTTC.